The 19 T cell receptor beta chains given below trace back to one sample, sequenced in a study of type 1 regulatory T cells. The study, taken as a whole, reports: Type 1 regulatory T cells had a more restricted TCR repertoire than non-type 1 regulatory T cells.

MiXCR, run by TCRdb on the reads, gives a single entry per CDR3 protein. The sample lists 5,000 to 6,500 distinct CDR3 sequences; about 26% were seen once. The antigens of these receptors remain unknown. Source material: cultured type 1 regulatory T (Tr1) cells, either the whole culture or a sorted fraction (not recorded which). These receptors were taken from a human donor in good health.

J is TRBJ2-4 and V is TRBV2; D is perhaps TRBD1 (5 bases). Germline CDR1 reads SNHLY; CDR2 reads FYNNEI. The CDR3 covers 14 residues. Trimming left V 2 bases short and J 6 bases short, with 11 bases between. CDR3: CASSEKGPVNIQYF. The CDR3 region has the DNA TGTGCCAGCAGTGAAAAGGGGCCGGTAAACATTCAGTACTTC.

The genes are TRBV2 and TRBJ1-1; D gene ambiguous. CDR1 is SNHLY, CDR2 FYNNEI, per germline. The CDR3 length is 13 residues. The germline V and J ends were trimmed by 5 bases and 1 base, with 8 bases remaining between them. This CDR3 reads CASSFTWNTEAFF. The CDR3 DNA reads TGTGCCAGCAGTTTCACATGGAACACTGAAGCTTTCTTT.

The V call is TRBV7-7, the J call TRBJ2-5; 8 bases are a match to TRBD2. This CDR3 spans 16 amino acids. The V gene end was trimmed by 5 bases and the J gene end by 2 bases; junction bases not matched to a gene: 10. Germline CDR1 is SSHAT and CDR2 is FNYEAQ (reference sequence). CDR3 sequence: CASSPGGAEGQETQYF. The CDR3 nucleotides read TGTGCCAGCAGCCCCGGGGGGGCCGAGGGACAAGAGACCCAGTACTTC.

V and J are TRBV6-6 and TRBJ2-5, with no clear D. The CDR3 length is 16 residues. Germline-derived CDR1 and CDR2 are MNHNY and SVGAGI (reference sequence). Between the trimmed V and J ends, which lost 7 bases and 2 bases, there was a span of 20 bases. The CDR3 sequence: CASTPTPGQTQETQYF. The CDR3 DNA is TGTGCCAGCACCCCCACCCCCGGGCAGACTCAAGAGACCCAGTACTTC.

This clonotype was detected a few times. The chain employs TRBV7-9 and TRBJ2-7; D is unclear. CDR1 is SEHNR, CDR2 FQNEAQ, per germline (reference sequence). The CDR3 contains 12 residues. V dropped 8 bases and J dropped 0 bases, with 8 bases sitting between them. The CDR3 protein is CASGRSSYEQYF. In DNA, the CDR3 is TGTGCCAGCGGGCGGAGCTCCTACGAGCAGTACTTC. The full variable domain, completed using reference TRBV7-9 and TRBJ2-7, is DTGVSQNPRHKITKRGQNVTFRCDPISEHNRLYWYRQTLGQGPEFLTYFQNEAQLEKSRLLSDRFSAERPKGSFSTLEIQRTEQGDSAMYLCASGRSSYEQYFGPGTRLTVT.

Concerning this clonotype itself: This may arise from a read error, as a much more abundant clone is one base away. This rearrangement joins TRBV12-3 or TRBV12-4 to TRBJ2-5; tentative D call: TRBD1 (6 bases). Trimming stripped 10 bases from V and 2 bases from J, with 14 bases between. This CDR3 comprises 13 residues. The CDR3 DNA reads as TGTGCCAACAGAAATACAGGGCAAGAGACCCAGTACTTC. Amino acid sequence: CANRNTGQETQYF.

This clonotype was picked up a small number of times. The chain combines TRBV20-1 with TRBJ2-1; D assignment may be TRBD1 or TRBD2 (5 bases each). The germline V gene has CDR1 DFQATT and CDR2 SNEGSKA (reference sequence). With 0 bases removed from V and 6 bases from J, the gap between germline ends came to 9 bases. This CDR3 has 13 amino acids. DNA for the CDR3: TGCAGTGCTAGAGATATCGGGACCAATGAGCAGTTCTTC. It encodes CSARDIGTNEQFF.

The chain joins TRBV18 to TRBJ2-3; 12 nucleotides align to TRBD2. CDR3 length: 15 amino acids. CDR1 is KGHSH, CDR2 LQKENI, per germline. The junction had 1 base not matched to a gene; V was cut back by 1 base and J by 5 bases. CDR3 sequence reads: CASSPQLAGGDTQYF. CDR3 nucleotide sequence: TGTGCCAGCTCACCACAACTAGCGGGGGGAGATACGCAGTATTTT. Complete variable domain (other parts from reference TRBV18 and TRBJ2-3): NAGVMQNPRHLVRRRGQEARLRCSPMKGHSHVYWYRQLPEEGLKFMVYLQKENIIDESGMPKERFSAEFPKEGPSILRIQQVVRGDSAAYFCASSPQLAGGDTQYFGPGTRLTVL.

This clonotype was detected only once. This clone may be a read error of a much larger clone one base away. The V and J genes are TRBV5-1 and TRBJ2-3, with D tentatively TRBD2 (5 bases). CDR1 is SGHRS, CDR2 YFSETQ, per germline. This CDR3 contains 15 residues. In DNA form, the CDR3 reads TGCGCCAGCAGCTTAGGAGACTATAGCATAGATACGCAGTATTTT. Translation: CASSLGDYSIDTQYF.

This clonotype appeared many times. CDR3 DNA: TGTGCCAGCAGTCGGGGGGCGCATAGTACAGATACGCAGTATTTT. Its protein product is CASSRGAHSTDTQYF. This chain joins TRBV2 and TRBJ2-3; D is possibly TRBD2 (7 bases). V was pared by 5 bases and J by 3 bases, with 15 bases between. Germline CDR1 and CDR2: SNHLY and FYNNEI. This CDR3 comprises 15 residues.

V gene TRBV19 combines with J gene TRBJ1-4, with D uncertain. The CDR3 contains 15 residues. V lost 8 bases, J lost 0 bases, and 13 bases lay in between. Germline V gene data show CDR1 as LNHDA and CDR2 as SQIVND (reference sequence). The CDR3 is CASGPGTATNEKLFF. The CDR3 nucleotides read TGTGCCAGTGGGCCGGGAACCGCAACTAATGAAAAACTGTTTTTT.

Comments on this clonotype: The conserved phenylalanine or tryptophan normally closing the CDR3 is absent here, so this likely arose from a read error. It is unclear where the CDR3 begins or ends on the DNA, so no DNA is shown, and the CDR3 is as TCRdb lists it. This chain connects TRBV7-6 to TRBJ2-5; the tabulated D call, TRBD2, remains unverified against the DNA. A total of 16 residues make up the CDR3, ends included. Germline CDR1 SGHVS, CDR2 FNYEAQ. The CDR3 loop reads CASSPRGGGARETQDG.

The chain joins TRBV3-1 to TRBJ2-5; 13 bases agree with TRBD2. V lost 4 bases, J lost 4 bases, and 0 bases stayed unmatched. In germline, CDR1 is LGHDT, CDR2 YNNKEL (reference sequence). The CDR3 runs to 14 residues. The DNA for the CDR3 is TGTGCCAGCAGCCGACTAGCGGGGGGAGAGACCCAGTACTTC. This translates into CASSRLAGGETQYF.

Comments on this clonotype: Germline and junction disagree at one end, which may indicate a read error. The V call is TRBV7-2, the J call TRBJ2-7; D unclear. Germline CDR1 and CDR2: SGHTA and FQGNSA. This CDR3 has 14 amino acids. CDR3 DNA sequence: TGTGACAGCAGCTTAAGAGGAGAGTTAGCCGAGCAGTACTTC. Translating gives CDSSLRGELAEQYF.

This clonotype is classed as medium-sized. The CDR3 sequence is CASSLLAGGIYEQFF. The CDR3 region has the DNA TGTGCCAGCAGCCTACTAGCGGGGGGGATCTATGAGCAGTTCTTC. The rearrangement joins TRBV7-9 to TRBJ2-1, with TRBD2 matching over 13 bases. Germline CDR1 SEHNR, CDR2 FQNEAQ (reference sequence). With 5 bases clipped from V and 8 bases from J, the junction kept 6 bases outside the gene matches. The CDR3 is 15 residues long.

This clonotype was detected only once. The chain recombines TRBV18 with TRBJ1-3; 7 nucleotides agree with TRBD1. Germline loops: CDR1 KGHSH, CDR2 LQKENI. The V gene end was trimmed by 6 bases and the J gene end by 0 bases; junction bases not matched to a gene: 5. The CDR3 spans 15 residues. This CDR3 reads CASSPRDSSGNTIYF. CDR3 nucleotide sequence: TGTGCCAGCTCCCCGCGGGACAGCTCTGGAAACACCATATATTTT.

This clonotype was detected a few times. V is TRBV12-3 or TRBV12-4 and J is TRBJ1-2, with TRBD1 as a possible D gene (6 bases). This CDR3 comprises 13 residues. The V and J ends lost 6 bases and 6 bases respectively, with 14 bases between them. The CDR3 protein is CASRPTGVNGYTF. CDR3 bases: TGTGCCAGCAGACCGACAGGTGTCAATGGCTACACCTTC.

A word on this clonotype: A read error may explain this, as a much larger clone is one base away. The genes are TRBV7-2 and TRBJ2-3, with TRBD2 matching over 8 bases. The V and J ends lost 2 bases and 0 bases, in that order; junction bases with no gene match: 4. CDR1 and CDR2 from the germline V gene are SGHTA and FQGNSA. The CDR3 extends over 16 amino acids. The CDR3 region is CASSLRVAGSTDTQYF. CDR3 DNA sequence: TGTGCCAGCAGCTTAAGGGTAGCGGGGAGCACAGATACGCAGTATTTT.

This clonotype was seen more than once but under ten times. This chain connects TRBV11-2 to TRBJ1-1; D gene uncertain. Trimming cost V 4 bases and J 2 bases, with 14 bases left between them. CDR1 and CDR2 from the germline V gene are SGHAT and FQNNGV. CDR3 length: 15 amino acids. The CDR3 loop is CASSSLRSPNTEAFF. The CDR3 DNA reads as TGTGCCAGCAGCTCGCTGAGGTCCCCCAACACTGAAGCTTTCTTT.